This T cell receptor (beta chain) was sequenced in a study of radiation and T cells in renal cell carcinoma. Regarding treatment: treatment-naive control, cytoreductive nephrectomy. Germline lookup yields CDR1 MNHEY and CDR2 SVGAGI. This CDR3 is 14 amino acids long. J lost 6 bases, V lost 7 bases, and 8 bases had no gene match. This clone is medium-sized within its sample. The data were produced by immunoSEQ multiplex PCR, yet TCRdb's version contains in-frame clones alone and is incomplete. The sample holds approximately 16,000 clones, 58% seen once. The sequenced sample was tumor tissue, obtained from a patient whose treatment was nephrectomy without radiotherapy. The sequence was collected from a man in his forties or fifties with renal cell carcinoma. The chain links TRBV6-5 to TRBJ1-2, with TRBD1 identical over 10 bases. In DNA, the CDR3 is TGTGCCAGCACCCCGACAGGGGGCGGTGATGGCTACACCTTC. Its protein product is CASTPTGGGDGYTF.